This section outlines one T cell receptor (beta chain) sequence together with its context. As yet, its antigen is unknown. The sample's time point: after neoadjuvant nivolumab, at surgical resection. Patients were newly diagnosed with stage II-IVA oral cavity squamous cell carcinoma without prior systemic or radiation treatment. Most PBMC samples had 480 ng input DNA in six replicates. Data came from immunoSEQ multiplex PCR; TCRdb stores just in-frame clones and leaves some out. The sample records over 65,000 clones, 70% to 90% being singletons. This sample stems from a study of neoadjuvant anti-PD-1 for oral cavity cancer. Study-level points and caveats: TCR analyses covered only a few patients per response group.

The starting material was PBMCs, obtained after nivolumab (anti-PD-1) treatment. This TCR came from a person aged 40 to 85 with oral cavity squamous cell carcinoma.

CDR3 coding DNA: TGTGCCAGCAGAATGGGCGGTAGCAATCAGCCCCAGCATTTT. As protein: CASRMGGSNQPQHF. The V call is TRBV28, the J call TRBJ1-5; D is unresolved. Germline V gene lookup returns CDR1 MDHEN and CDR2 SYDVKM. There are 14 residues in the CDR3. V was pared by 6 bases and J by 0 bases, with 9 bases between.